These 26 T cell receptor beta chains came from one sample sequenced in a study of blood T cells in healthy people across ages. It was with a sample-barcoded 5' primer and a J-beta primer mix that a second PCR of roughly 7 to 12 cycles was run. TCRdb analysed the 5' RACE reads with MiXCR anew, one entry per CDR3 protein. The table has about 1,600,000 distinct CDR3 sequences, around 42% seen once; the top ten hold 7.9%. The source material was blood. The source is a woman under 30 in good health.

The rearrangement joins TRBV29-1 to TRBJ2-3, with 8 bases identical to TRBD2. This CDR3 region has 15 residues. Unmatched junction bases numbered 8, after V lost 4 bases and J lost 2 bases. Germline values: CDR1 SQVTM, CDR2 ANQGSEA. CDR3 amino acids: CSVVGRGEITDTQYF. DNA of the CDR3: TGCAGCGTTGTGGGGCGGGGGGAAATCACAGATACGCAGTATTTT.

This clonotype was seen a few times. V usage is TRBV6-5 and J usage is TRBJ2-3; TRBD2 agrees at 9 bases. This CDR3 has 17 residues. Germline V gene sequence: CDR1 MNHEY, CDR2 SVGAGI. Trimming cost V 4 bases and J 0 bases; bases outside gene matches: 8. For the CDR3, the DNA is TGTGCCAGCAGTTTGGGGGCAGCGGGGGGAAGCACAGATACGCAGTATTTT. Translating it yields CASSLGAAGGSTDTQYF.

The CDR3 sequence: CASSRTGGLGYEQYF. CDR3 DNA sequence: TGTGCCAGCAGTCGGACAGGGGGCCTTGGGTACGAGCAGTACTTC. V usage is TRBV9 and J usage is TRBJ2-7, with 11 bases lining up with TRBD1. This CDR3 contains 15 residues. V shed 5 bases and J 4 bases; nucleotides not matched to a gene: 8. Germline values: CDR1 SGDLS, CDR2 YYNGEE.

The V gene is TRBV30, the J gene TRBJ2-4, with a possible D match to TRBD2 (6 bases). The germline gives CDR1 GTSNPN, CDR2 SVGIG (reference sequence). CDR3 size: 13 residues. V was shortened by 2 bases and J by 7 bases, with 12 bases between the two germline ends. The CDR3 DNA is TGTGCCTGGAGTCAGGGAGGAGAGAACATTCAGTACTTC. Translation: CAWSQGGENIQYF.

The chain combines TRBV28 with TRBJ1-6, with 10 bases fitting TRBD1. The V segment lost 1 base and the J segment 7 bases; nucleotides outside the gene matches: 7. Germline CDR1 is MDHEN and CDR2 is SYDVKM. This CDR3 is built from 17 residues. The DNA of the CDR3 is TGTGCCAGCAGTTTATTCCCGAGACAGGGGGCGAATTCACCCCTCCACTTT. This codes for CASSLFPRQGANSPLHF.

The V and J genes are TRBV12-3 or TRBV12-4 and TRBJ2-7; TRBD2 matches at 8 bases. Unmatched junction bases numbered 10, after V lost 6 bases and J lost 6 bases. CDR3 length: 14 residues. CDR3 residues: CASRPGLGIPEQYF. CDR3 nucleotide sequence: TGTGCCAGCAGGCCGGGACTAGGGATTCCCGAGCAGTACTTC.

CDR3 nucleotides: TGCGCCAGCAGCATTACCAGAAAGAACACTGAAGCTTTCTTT. This translates into CASSITRKNTEAFF. The genes are TRBV5-1 and TRBJ1-1; D not certain. The CDR3 spans 14 residues. In germline, CDR1 is SGHRS, CDR2 YFSETQ. Trimming left V 4 bases short and J 1 base short, with 11 bases between.

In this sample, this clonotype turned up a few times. The DNA for the CDR3 is TGTGCCAGTTCAGGGACAGGGAGGGGGGAAAAACTGTTTTTT. It is translated as CASSGTGRGEKLFF. This chain joins TRBV27 and TRBJ1-4; TRBD1 matches 9 bases. In germline, CDR1 is MNHEY, CDR2 SMNVEV (reference sequence). Unmatched junction bases numbered 10, after V lost 9 bases and J lost 8 bases. The CDR3 runs to 14 residues.

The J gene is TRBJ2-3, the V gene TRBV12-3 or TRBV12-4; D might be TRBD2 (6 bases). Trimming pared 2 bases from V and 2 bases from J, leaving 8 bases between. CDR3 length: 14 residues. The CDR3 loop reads CASSLRGLTDTQYF. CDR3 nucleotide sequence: TGTGCCAGCAGTTTAAGGGGACTCACAGATACGCAGTATTTT.

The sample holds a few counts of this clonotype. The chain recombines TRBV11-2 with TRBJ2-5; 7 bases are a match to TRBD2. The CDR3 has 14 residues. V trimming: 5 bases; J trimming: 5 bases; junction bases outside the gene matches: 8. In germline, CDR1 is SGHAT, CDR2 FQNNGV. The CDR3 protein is CASSPRLARETQYF. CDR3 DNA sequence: TGTGCCAGCAGCCCTAGACTAGCTCGGGAGACCCAGTACTTC.

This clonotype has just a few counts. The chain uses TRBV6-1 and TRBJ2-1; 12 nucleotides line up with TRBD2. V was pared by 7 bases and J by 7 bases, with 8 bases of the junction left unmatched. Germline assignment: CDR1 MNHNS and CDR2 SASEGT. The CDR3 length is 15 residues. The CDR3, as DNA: TGTGCCAGCATTCTACTAGCGGGAGGCTTTAATGAGCAGTTCTTC. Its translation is CASILLAGGFNEQFF.

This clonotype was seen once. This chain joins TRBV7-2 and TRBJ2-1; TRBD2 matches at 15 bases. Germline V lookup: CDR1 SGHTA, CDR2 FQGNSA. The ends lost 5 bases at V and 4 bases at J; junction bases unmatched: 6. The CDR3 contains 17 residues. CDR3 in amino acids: CASSPWTSGGGYNEQFF. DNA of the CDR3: TGTGCCAGCAGCCCGTGGACTAGCGGGGGGGGGTACAATGAGCAGTTCTTC.

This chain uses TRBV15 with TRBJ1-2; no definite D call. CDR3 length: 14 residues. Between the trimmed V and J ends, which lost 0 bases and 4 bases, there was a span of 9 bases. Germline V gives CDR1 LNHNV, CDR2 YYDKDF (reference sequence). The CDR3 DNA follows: TGTGCCACCAGCAGAGATCCAGCGTCCTATGGCTACACCTTC. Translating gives CATSRDPASYGYTF.

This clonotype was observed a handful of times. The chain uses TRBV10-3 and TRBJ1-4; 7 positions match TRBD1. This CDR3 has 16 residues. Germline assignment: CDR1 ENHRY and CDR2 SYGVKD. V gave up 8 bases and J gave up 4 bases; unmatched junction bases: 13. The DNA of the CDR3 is TGTGCCATCGCTGGGGACAGAGAAGGGGGTAATGAAAAACTGTTTTTT. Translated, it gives CAIAGDREGGNEKLFF.

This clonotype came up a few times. The CDR3 sequence is CASSQDYGQGSLRGYTF. The CDR3 nucleotides are TGTGCCAGCAGCCAAGATTACGGCCAGGGGAGTTTGAGAGGCTACACCTTC. V is TRBV3-1 and J is TRBJ1-2; possibly TRBD1 for D (6 bases). CDR1 is LGHDT and CDR2 is YNNKEL in the germline V gene (reference sequence). With 0 bases removed from V and 8 bases from J, the gap between germline ends came to 22 bases. The CDR3 contains 17 residues.

CDR3 DNA sequence: TGTGCCAGCAGCGGGACAGGGAGCGATAATTCACCCCTCCACTTT. Encoded protein: CASSGTGSDNSPLHF. This chain links TRBV9 with TRBJ1-6, with TRBD1 identical over 8 bases. Looked up from germline, CDR1 is SGDLS and CDR2 is YYNGEE. The CDR3 sequence is 15 residues long. The junction had 4 bases not matched to a gene; V was cut back by 3 bases and J by 5 bases.

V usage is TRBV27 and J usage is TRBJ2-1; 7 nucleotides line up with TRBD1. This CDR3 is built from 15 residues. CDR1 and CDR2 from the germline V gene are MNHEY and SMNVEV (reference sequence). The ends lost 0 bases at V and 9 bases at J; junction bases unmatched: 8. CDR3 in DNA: TGTGCCAGCAGTTTATCAAATACAGGGGACGGTGAGCAGTTCTTC. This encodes CASSLSNTGDGEQFF.

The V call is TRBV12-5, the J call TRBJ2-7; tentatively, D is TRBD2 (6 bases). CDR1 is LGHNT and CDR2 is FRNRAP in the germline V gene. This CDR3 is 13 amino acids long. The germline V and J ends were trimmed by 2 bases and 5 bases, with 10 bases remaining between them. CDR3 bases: TGTGCTAGTGGTTTGTTCGGGAGAGACGAGCAGTACTTC. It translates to CASGLFGRDEQYF.

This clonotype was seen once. The CDR3 loop is CATSREVGFAGNTIYF. CDR3 in DNA: TGTGCCACCAGCAGAGAAGTCGGATTCGCTGGAAACACCATATATTTT. The chain carries TRBV15 and TRBJ1-3; D gene unclear. V lost 0 bases, J lost 2 bases, and 11 bases lay in between. CDR3 length: 16 amino acids. Germline CDR1 and CDR2: LNHNV and YYDKDF (reference sequence).

The CDR3 is CASSLSGSRLEQFF. Written as DNA, the CDR3 is TGTGCCAGCAGCTTATCAGGGTCGCGGCTTGAGCAGTTCTTC. This chain links TRBV7-9 with TRBJ2-1; D may be TRBD1 (5 bases). V was pared by 2 bases and J by 9 bases, with 14 bases between. The CDR3 spans 14 residues. Germline V lookup: CDR1 SEHNR, CDR2 FQNEAQ (reference sequence).

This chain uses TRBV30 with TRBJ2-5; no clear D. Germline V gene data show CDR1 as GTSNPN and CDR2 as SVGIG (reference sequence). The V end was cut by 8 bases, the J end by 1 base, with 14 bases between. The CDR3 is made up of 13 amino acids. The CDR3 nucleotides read TGTGCCACCTGGCGAACAGCCCAAGAGACCCAGTACTTC. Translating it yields CATWRTAQETQYF.

CDR3 DNA: TGTGCCAGCAGCCGACAGGGTTTAGAAGCTTTCTTT. It codes for CASSRQGLEAFF. The chain employs TRBV6-5 and TRBJ1-1; TRBD1 matches 7 bases. The germline V gene has CDR1 MNHEY and CDR2 SVGAGI. V gave up 6 bases and J gave up 8 bases; unmatched junction bases: 6. There are 12 residues in the CDR3.

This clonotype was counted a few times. In nucleotides, the CDR3 is TGTGCCAGCAGACCCACGTGGGGACAGGGGATTGATACGCAGTATTTT. This codes for CASRPTWGQGIDTQYF. The V call is TRBV27, the J call TRBJ2-3; the match to TRBD1 covers 10 bases. The CDR3 has 16 amino acids. The germline CDR1 and CDR2 sequences are MNHEY and SMNVEV (reference sequence). J lost 6 bases, V lost 6 bases, and 12 bases had no gene match.

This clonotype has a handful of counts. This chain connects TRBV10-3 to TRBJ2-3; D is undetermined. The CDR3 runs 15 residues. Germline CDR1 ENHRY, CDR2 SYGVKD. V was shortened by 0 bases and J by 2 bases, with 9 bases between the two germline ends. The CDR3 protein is CAISESGKPTDTQYF. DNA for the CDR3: TGTGCCATCAGTGAGTCGGGGAAGCCCACAGATACGCAGTATTTT.

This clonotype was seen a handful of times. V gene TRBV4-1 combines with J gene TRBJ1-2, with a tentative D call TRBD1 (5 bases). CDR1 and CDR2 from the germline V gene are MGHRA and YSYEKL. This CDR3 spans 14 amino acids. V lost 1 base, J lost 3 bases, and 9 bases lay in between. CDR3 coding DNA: TGCGCCAGCAGCCAAGTTGTGGGGGACTATGGCTACACCTTC. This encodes CASSQVVGDYGYTF.

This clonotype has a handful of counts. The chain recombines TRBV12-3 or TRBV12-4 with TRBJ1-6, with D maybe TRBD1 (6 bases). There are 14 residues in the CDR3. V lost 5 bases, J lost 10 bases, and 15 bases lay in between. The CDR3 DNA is TGTGCCAGCAGTAACAGGGTACTAGAGTCACCCCTCCACTTT. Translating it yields CASSNRVLESPLHF.